One sample yielded the 18 T cell receptor beta chains listed below, sequenced in a study of blood T cell repertoires in COVID-19. Data came from immunoSEQ multiplex PCR; TCRdb stores just in-frame clones and leaves some out. The table shows roughly 200,000 clones, with roughly 87% occurring only once. Material: PBMCs or T cells enriched from blood (not recorded which). The receptor set was obtained from a man aged 18-30 years with acute COVID-19.

This sequence joins TRBV5-1 and TRBJ1-1; the D gene is possibly TRBD1 (5 bases). Germline V CDR1 and CDR2: SGHRS, YFSETQ. This CDR3 has 15 residues. V shed 6 bases and J shed 1 base, with 16 bases lying between them. CDR3 protein: CASTSNGAANTEAFF. The DNA for the CDR3 is TGCGCCAGCACCTCTAATGGGGCGGCGAACACTGAAGCTTTCTTT.

V usage is TRBV10-2 and J usage is TRBJ1-5, with D possibly TRBD1 on 6 matching bases. The CDR3 consists of 14 residues. Germline V CDR1 and CDR2: WSHSY, SAAADI. Trimming pared 8 bases from V and 5 bases from J, leaving 16 bases between. The CDR3 DNA sequence: TGCGCCAGCGCGAGTACAGGGCCCGATCAGCCCCAGCATTTT. This gives the protein CASASTGPDQPQHF.

J is TRBJ2-2 and V is TRBV5-1; 12 positions match TRBD2. V gave up 0 bases and J gave up 6 bases; unmatched junction bases: 3. The CDR3 loop spans 16 amino acids. Germline CDR1 reads SGHRS; CDR2 reads YFSETQ. The CDR3, as DNA: TGCGCCAGCAGCTTGGGCGGACTAGCGGGGTCCGGGGAGCTGTTTTTT. It encodes CASSLGGLAGSGELFF.

The chain employs TRBV7-9 and TRBJ2-7; D is undetermined. The V end was cut by 5 bases, the J end by 6 bases, with 14 bases between. The germline V gene encodes CDR1 SEHNR and CDR2 FQNEAQ (reference sequence). The CDR3 extends over 13 amino acids. CDR3 loop: CASSQEGSTEQYF. The CDR3 bases are TGTGCCAGCAGCCAAGAAGGTAGCACCGAGCAGTACTTC.

The chain is built from TRBV4-1 and TRBJ2-7, with TRBD1 matching 10 bases. Unmatched junction bases numbered 5, after V lost 0 bases and J lost 3 bases. The CDR3 sequence is 16 residues long. Germline CDR1 and CDR2: MGHRA and YSYEKL. In DNA, the CDR3 is TGCGCCAGCAGCCAAGAACCGGGACAGGGGCACTACGAGCAGTACTTC. It is translated as CASSQEPGQGHYEQYF.

This clone was recorded a few times. This chain joins TRBV18 and TRBJ1-6; unclear D gene. Trimming took off 3 bases at V and 5 bases at J, with 8 bases between the two ends. CDR1 is KGHSH, CDR2 LQKENI, per germline. This CDR3 has 14 amino acids. CDR3 nucleotide sequence: TGTGCCAGCTCACCGCCCTTAGATAATTCACCCCTCCACTTT. This sequence encodes CASSPPLDNSPLHF.

The chain recombines TRBV9 with TRBJ1-3; a weak D match, TRBD1 (6 bases). CDR3 size: 14 residues. Germline V CDR1 and CDR2: SGDLS, YYNGEE. Trimming removed 4 bases at V and 3 bases at J, with 11 bases between. The CDR3 DNA reads as TGTGCCAGCAGCTCAACAGGGTATGGAAACACCATATATTTT. Encoded protein: CASSSTGYGNTIYF.

The J gene is TRBJ1-2, the V gene TRBV6-5, with a tentative D call TRBD1 (5 bases). This CDR3 has 14 residues. V was cut by 0 bases and J by 3 bases, with 8 bases left in between. Germline CDR1 and CDR2: MNHEY and SVGAGI. The CDR3 here is CASSYSGQDYGYTF. The CDR3, as DNA: TGTGCCAGCAGTTACTCGGGGCAGGACTATGGCTACACCTTC.

The V call is TRBV10-3, the J call TRBJ1-1, with D perhaps TRBD1 (6 bases). Trimming pared 2 bases from V and 2 bases from J, leaving 18 bases between. This CDR3 has 17 residues. The V gene's germline CDR1 is ENHRY and CDR2 SYGVKD. CDR3 DNA: TGTGCCATCAGTGAGGTACGAATCGAACAGGGCAACACTGAAGCTTTCTTT. Translation: CAISEVRIEQGNTEAFF.

The chain employs TRBV4-3 and TRBJ1-5; TRBD1 might be the D (6 bases). V was shortened by 0 bases and J by 7 bases, with 13 bases between the two germline ends. The CDR3 is 15 residues long. In germline, CDR1 is LGHNA, CDR2 YSLEER. This CDR3 is CASSQEFGGPQPQHF. As DNA, the CDR3 is TGCGCCAGCAGCCAAGAGTTCGGGGGGCCCCAGCCCCAGCATTTT.

This chain joins TRBV5-4 and TRBJ1-2, with a tentative D call TRBD1 (5 bases). The CDR3 consists of 16 residues. The germline V gene has CDR1 SGHNT and CDR2 YYREEE (reference sequence). V gave up 3 bases and J gave up 4 bases, with 19 bases separating them. The CDR3 DNA sequence: TGTGCCAGCAGCTGGGGGGGAACAAGGATTTTCTATGGCTACACCTTC. Encoded protein: CASSWGGTRIFYGYTF.

The gene calls are TRBV7-9 and TRBJ2-1, with 8 bases that match TRBD1. CDR1 is SEHNR and CDR2 is FQNEAQ in the germline V gene (reference sequence). CDR3 length: 15 residues. Germline trimming cut 1 base from V and 9 bases from J; bases unmatched to any gene: 8. This CDR3 reads CASSLGVRGRGEQFF. The CDR3 nucleotides read TGTGCCAGCAGCTTAGGTGTCAGGGGGCGTGGTGAGCAGTTCTTC.

A word on this clone: The same CDR3 is also encoded by other DNA sequences in this sample. CDR3 protein: CASSHGQGPSYEQYF. The CDR3 coding sequence is TGCGCCAGCAGCCATGGACAGGGACCCTCCTACGAGCAGTACTTC. V and J are TRBV4-1 and TRBJ2-7, with 8 bases fitting TRBD1. The length of the CDR3 is 15 residues. CDR1 and CDR2 from the germline V gene are MGHRA and YSYEKL. After removal of 3 bases from V and 0 bases from J, the junction contained 4 bases not matched to a gene.

The J gene is TRBJ2-3, the V gene TRBV4-1; weak D call: TRBD2 (6 bases). Trimming removed 1 base from V and 1 base from J, with 12 bases in between. There are 16 residues in the CDR3. Looked up from germline, CDR1 is MGHRA and CDR2 is YSYEKL. DNA of the CDR3: TGCGCCAGCAGCCAAGTGGGCGGGACGCGCACAGATACGCAGTATTTT. Translating gives CASSQVGGTRTDTQYF.

The chain uses TRBV19 and TRBJ1-2; no clear D. The CDR3 runs 16 residues. V was trimmed by 5 bases and J by 6 bases, leaving 22 bases between them. Germline V gives CDR1 LNHDA, CDR2 SQIVND (reference sequence). As DNA, the CDR3 is TGTGCCAGTAGTTCCCGGGGTCTGGTTGGGCGAGATGGCTACACCTTC. Residues: CASSSRGLVGRDGYTF.

There are a few counts of this clone. The chain uses TRBV13 and TRBJ2-1, with D maybe TRBD2 (5 bases). The CDR3 length is 14 residues. V was trimmed by 1 base and J by 5 bases, leaving 9 bases between them. CDR1 and CDR2 from the germline V gene are PRHDT and FYEKMQ (reference sequence). The CDR3 bases are TGTGCCAGCAGCTTAGTAGCGATGGACAATGAGCAGTTCTTC. Translation gives CASSLVAMDNEQFF.

The chain links TRBV28 to TRBJ2-7; TRBD1 aligns across 10 bases. CDR3 length: 14 residues. The germline gives CDR1 MDHEN, CDR2 SYDVKM. Germline trimming cut 5 bases from V and 9 bases from J; bases unmatched to any gene: 10. The CDR3 reads CASSTGTGVFGQYF. DNA of the CDR3: TGTGCCAGCAGTACCGGGACAGGGGTTTTCGGGCAGTACTTC.

The V and J genes are TRBV30 and TRBJ1-2; 8 bases align to TRBD1. The CDR3 spans 12 residues. Germline V gene lookup returns CDR1 GTSNPN and CDR2 SVGIG (reference sequence). V lost 5 bases and J lost 6; bases outside the gene matches: 5. CDR3 DNA sequence: TGTGCCTGGCAGGGGGCGGAGGATGGCTACACCTTC. This encodes CAWQGAEDGYTF.